Listed below are T cell receptor beta chains from one sample, sequenced in a study of immune evolution from preneoplasia to lung adenocarcinoma. Profiling relied on immunoSEQ multiplex PCR, and the TCRdb table lists in-frame clones only, not all of them. Found here are about 14,000 clones, approximately 83% of them singletons; the top ten hold approximately 3%. Sequencing was carried out using FFPE lung adenocarcinoma in situ tissue. Source of these receptors: a donor older than 65 with lung adenocarcinoma. CDR3s include the opening cysteine and the closing phenylalanine or tryptophan.

j_gene: TRBJ2-1
v_gene: TRBV6-5
CDR3aa: CASSDEGGWNEQFF

j_gene: TRBJ2-7
v_gene: TRBV14
CDR3aa: CASSRPGLAFYEQYF

j_gene: TRBJ1-3
v_gene: TRBV2
CDR3aa: CASSPDGSGNTIYF

j_gene: TRBJ1-1
v_gene: TRBV5-4
CDR3aa: CASSTDRGLNTEAFF

j_gene: TRBJ2-7
v_gene: TRBV5-1
CDR3aa: CASSWGTSGTYEQYF

j_gene: TRBJ2-1
v_gene: TRBV20-1
CDR3aa: CSAWNNEQFF

j_gene: TRBJ2-5
v_gene: TRBV7-3
CDR3aa: CASSKQETQYF

j_gene: TRBJ1-1
v_gene: TRBV7-2
CDR3aa: CASSLVGSYNTEAFF

j_gene: TRBJ1-1
v_gene: TRBV7-2
CDR3aa: CASSRAGQGDAFF

j_gene: TRBJ1-1
v_gene: TRBV10-3
CDR3aa: CAISESTSSQGRTEAFF

j_gene: TRBJ1-2
v_gene: TRBV28
CDR3aa: CASRVQGHGYTF

j_gene: TRBJ1-1
v_gene: TRBV18
CDR3aa: CASSDRDREAFF

j_gene: TRBJ2-2
v_gene: TRBV7-7
CDR3aa: CASSFKATGIITGELFF

j_gene: TRBJ2-1
v_gene: TRBV19
CDR3aa: CASSSNRGNEQFF

j_gene: TRBJ2-2
v_gene: TRBV10-1
CDR3aa: CASTPGLANTGELFF

j_gene: TRBJ2-7
v_gene: TRBV19
CDR3aa: CASSIGTSGDSYEQYF

j_gene: TRBJ2-7
v_gene: TRBV21-1
CDR3aa: CASRRGTSGIQCEQYF

j_gene: TRBJ1-5
v_gene: TRBV30
CDR3aa: CAWSLGTPNSNQPQHF